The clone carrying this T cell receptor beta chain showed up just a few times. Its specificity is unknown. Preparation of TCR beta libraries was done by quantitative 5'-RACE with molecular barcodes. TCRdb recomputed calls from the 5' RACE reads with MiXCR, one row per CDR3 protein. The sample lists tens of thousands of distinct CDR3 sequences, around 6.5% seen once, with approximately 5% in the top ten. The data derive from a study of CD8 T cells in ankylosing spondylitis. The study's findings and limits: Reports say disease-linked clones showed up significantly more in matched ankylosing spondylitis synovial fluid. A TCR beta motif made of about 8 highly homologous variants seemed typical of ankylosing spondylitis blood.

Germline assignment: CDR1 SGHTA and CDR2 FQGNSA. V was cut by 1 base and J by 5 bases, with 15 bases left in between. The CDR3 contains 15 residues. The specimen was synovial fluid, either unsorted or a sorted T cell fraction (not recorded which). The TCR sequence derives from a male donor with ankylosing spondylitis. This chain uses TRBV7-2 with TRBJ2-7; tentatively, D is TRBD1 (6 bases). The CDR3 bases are TGTGCCAGCAGCTTAGTGTGGGCAGGGGATCACGAGCAGTACTTC. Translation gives CASSLVWAGDHEQYF.